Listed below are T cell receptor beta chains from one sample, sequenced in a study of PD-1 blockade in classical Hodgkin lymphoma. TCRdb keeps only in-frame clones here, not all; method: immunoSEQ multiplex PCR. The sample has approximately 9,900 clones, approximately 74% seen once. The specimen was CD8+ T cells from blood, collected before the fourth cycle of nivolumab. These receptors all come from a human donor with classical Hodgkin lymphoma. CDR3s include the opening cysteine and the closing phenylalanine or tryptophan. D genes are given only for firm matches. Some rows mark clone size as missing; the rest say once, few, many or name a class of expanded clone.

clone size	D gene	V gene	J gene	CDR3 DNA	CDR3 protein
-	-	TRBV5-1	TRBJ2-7	TGCGCCAGCAGGGTTGGCTACGAGCAGTACTTC	CASRVGYEQYF
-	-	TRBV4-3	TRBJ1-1	TGCGCCAGCAGCCCGCTCGGCGATGTCACTGAAGCTTTCTTT	CASSPLGDVTEAFF
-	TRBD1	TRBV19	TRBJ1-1	TGTGCCAGTAGTCTTTGGCCGGGACAGGGGATGAACACTGAAGCTTTCTTT	CASSLWPGQGMNTEAFF
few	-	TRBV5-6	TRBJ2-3	TGTGCCAGCAGCCTCAGGTCCGAGGAGTATTTT	CASSLRSEEYF
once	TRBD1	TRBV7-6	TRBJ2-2	TGTGCCAGCAGCATTCAGGGGGCCGGGGAGCTGTTTTTT	CASSIQGAGELFF
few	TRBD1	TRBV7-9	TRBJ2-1	TGTGCCAGCAGCAACCGGGACAGGGGGCGGAATGAGCAGTTCTTC	CASSNRDRGRNEQFF
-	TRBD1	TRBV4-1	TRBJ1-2	TGCGCCAGCAGCCAAGATCCCCAGGGGGTGAGGTATGGCTACACCTTC	CASSQDPQGVRYGYTF
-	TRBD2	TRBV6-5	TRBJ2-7	TGTGCCAGCAGTTATGGGGCGGGAGTCTACGAGCAGTACTTC	CASSYGAGVYEQYF
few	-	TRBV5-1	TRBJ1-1	TGCGCCAGCAGCTTGGTCGGATTGAGTACGAACACTGAAGCTTTCTTT	CASSLVGLSTNTEAFF
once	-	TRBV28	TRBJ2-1	TGTGCCAGCAGTTTACTGGGACTTTACAATGAGCAGTTCTTC	CASSLLGLYNEQFF
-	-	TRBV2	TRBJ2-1	TGTGCCAGAGACTCCCAAAGAGCCAATGAGCAGTTCTTC	CARDSQRANEQFF
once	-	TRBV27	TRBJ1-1	TGTGCCAGCAGTTTAAATCCGACGAACACTGAAGCTTTCTTT	CASSLNPTNTEAFF
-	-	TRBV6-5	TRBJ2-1	TGTGCCAGCAGTTACGGCCTGAACAATGAGCAGTTCTTC	CASSYGLNNEQFF
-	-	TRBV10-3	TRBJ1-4	TGTGCCATCAGTGGGGTCTCCAATGAAAAACTGTTTTTT	CAISGVSNEKLFF
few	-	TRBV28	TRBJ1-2	TGTGCCAGCAGTTTAGTGGATCAACGTTGGGTTAACTATGGCTACACCTTC	CASSLVDQRWVNYGYTF
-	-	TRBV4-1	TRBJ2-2	TGCGCCAGCAGCCAAGAAGGTAACAGGAGGATTTATTCGAACACCGGGGAGCTGTTTTTT	CASSQEGNRRIYSNTGELFF
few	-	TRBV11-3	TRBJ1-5	TGTGCCAGCAGCTTAGGCAGCAATCAGCCCCAGCATTTT	CASSLGSNQPQHF
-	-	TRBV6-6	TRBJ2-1	TGTGCCAGCGCTGCCGGGGGGCGATTTAGTGAGCAGTTCTTC	CASAAGGRFSEQFF
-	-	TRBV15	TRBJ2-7	TGTGCCACCAGCGCACACGGGGGCTCCTACGAGCAGTACTTC	CATSAHGGSYEQYF
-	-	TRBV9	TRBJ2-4	TGTGCCAGCAGCGTAGAGGGATATCAAAACATTCAGTACTTC	CASSVEGYQNIQYF
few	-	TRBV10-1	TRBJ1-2	TGCGCCAGCAGTGAGTCCAGGGGATATGGCTACACCTTC	CASSESRGYGYTF
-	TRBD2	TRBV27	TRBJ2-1	TGTGCCAGCAGTTTTGGACTAGCAGTAAGTGAGCAGTTCTTC	CASSFGLAVSEQFF
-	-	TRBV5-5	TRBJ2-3	TGTGCCAGCAGCATCACAGATACGCAGTATTTT	CASSITDTQYF
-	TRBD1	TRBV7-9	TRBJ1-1	TGTGCCAGCAGCTTATATGAGACAGGGGATGCTTTCTTT	CASSLYETGDAFF
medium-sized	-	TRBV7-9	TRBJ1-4	TGTGCCAGCAGTCCAAATGTGGGGGGCGGCGAAAAACTGTTTTTT	CASSPNVGGGEKLFF
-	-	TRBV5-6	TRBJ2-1	TGTGCCAGCAGCTTGGAAAATGAGCAGTTCTTC	CASSLENEQFF
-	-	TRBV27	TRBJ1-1	TGTGCCAGCAGTTTAGCGGTAGCGCGGGAAGCTTTCTTT	CASSLAVAREAFF
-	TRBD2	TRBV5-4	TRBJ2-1	TGTGCCAGCAGCCCGCGTGGACTAGCGGGGGGCCAGGTCGATGAGCAGTTCTTC	CASSPRGLAGGQVDEQFF
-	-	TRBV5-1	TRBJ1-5	TGCGCCAGCAGCTTGTATGGGGGTGTTGATCAGCCCCAGCATTTT	CASSLYGGVDQPQHF
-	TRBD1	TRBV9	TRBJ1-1	TGTGCCAGCAGCGTAGCTGGACAGGGATACACTGAAGCTTTCTTT	CASSVAGQGYTEAFF
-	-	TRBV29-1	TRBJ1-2	TGCAGCGTTAGCGTTCCAGGATATGGCTACACCTTC	CSVSVPGYGYTF
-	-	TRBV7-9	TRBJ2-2	TGTGCCAGCAGTTACGGGTGGGCCGGGGAGCTGTTTTTT	CASSYGWAGELFF
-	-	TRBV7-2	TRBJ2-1	TGTGCCAGCAGCTCCTTGGATACCCTATACAATGAGCAGTTCTTC	CASSSLDTLYNEQFF
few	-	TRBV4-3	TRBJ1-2	TGCGCCAGCAGCCAAGATTGGACAACCGGCGTAGGTGGCTACACCTTC	CASSQDWTTGVGGYTF
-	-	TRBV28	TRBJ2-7	TGTGCCAGCAGTCTACCCTCCACGGGCTTCCTCTACGAGCAGTACTTC	CASSLPSTGFLYEQYF
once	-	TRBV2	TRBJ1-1	TGTGCCAGCAGTGTTGCGAACACTGAAGCTTTCTTT	CASSVANTEAFF
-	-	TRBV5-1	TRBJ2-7	TGCGCCAGCAGCTGGGGAGTCGAGCAGTACTTC	CASSWGVEQYF
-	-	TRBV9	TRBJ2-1	TGTGCCAGCAGCGTAGGGGGAGCCACGTACAATGAGCAGTTCTTC	CASSVGGATYNEQFF
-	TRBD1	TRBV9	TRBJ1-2	TGTGCCAGCAGCCCTGGACAGGGTAACTATGGCTACACCTTC	CASSPGQGNYGYTF
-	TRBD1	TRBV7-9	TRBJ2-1	TGTGCCAGCAGCACCGGGACAGGGGGTTACAATGAGCAGTTCTTC	CASSTGTGGYNEQFF
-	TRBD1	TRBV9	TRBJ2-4	TGTGCCAGCAGCGTACAGGGACAGGGTCGGGACATTCAGTACTTC	CASSVQGQGRDIQYF
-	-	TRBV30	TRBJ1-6	TGTGCCTGGACCGTGGGGGGGACCAATTCACCCCTCCACTTT	CAWTVGGTNSPLHF
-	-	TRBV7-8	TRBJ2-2	TGTGCCAGCAGCTTTTACACCGGGGAGCTGTTTTTT	CASSFYTGELFF
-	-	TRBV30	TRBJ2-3	TGTGCCTGGAGTGCCACGGTTGCTAGCACAGATACGCAGTATTTT	CAWSATVASTDTQYF
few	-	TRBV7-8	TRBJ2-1	TGTGCCAGCAGCTTAGGACTAGGAATCAATGAGCAGTTCTTC	CASSLGLGINEQFF
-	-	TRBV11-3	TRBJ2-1	TGTGCCAGCAGCTTCAACTACAGGGTTAATGAGCAGTTCTTC	CASSFNYRVNEQFF
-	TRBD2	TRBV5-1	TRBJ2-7	TGCGCCAGCAGCCTTCCCTCGGGTAGCGGGAGGGCCGAAGAGCAGTACTTC	CASSLPSGSGRAEEQYF
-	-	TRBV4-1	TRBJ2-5	TGCGCCAGCAGCCCGCGGACAGCTTCTCAAGAGACCCAGTACTTC	CASSPRTASQETQYF